The present T cell receptor beta chain was sequenced within a study of cytomegalovirus exposure and HLA in healthy donors. Concerning this clone itself: Its antigen is still unknown.

A multiplex PCR was run with 60 Vbeta primers and 13 Jbeta primers. The repertoire was sequenced with immunoSEQ multiplex PCR; TCRdb's copy has only in-frame clones and lacks some. The repertoire consists of approximately 150,000 clones, with around four fifths occurring once and the leading ten covering around 2.5%. Study conclusions and caveats: Follow-up analysis later connected one missense variant in DCLRE1C with trimming of TCR beta V- and J-genes. TCR beta V segments were, for the most part, productive about 87% or about 30% of the time in an earlier analysis. In a later analysis, HLA-C alleles had the fewest associated TCRs, DRB1 alleles the most. TCR beta sequences reportedly predicted most subjects' HLA-A and HLA-B alleles accurately.

Germline-derived CDR1 and CDR2 are ENHRY and SYGVKD. V gave up 0 bases and J gave up 5 bases; unmatched junction bases: 6. The CDR3 has 15 amino acids. The chain carries TRBV10-3 and TRBJ2-5; 7 bases fit TRBD2. The sample was PBMCs. This TCR was sampled from a boy aged 2 to 10 in good health and CMV-seronegative. CDR3: CAISESGTNDETQYF. The CDR3 DNA follows: TGTGCCATCAGTGAGTCTGGGACTAACGACGAGACCCAGTACTTC.